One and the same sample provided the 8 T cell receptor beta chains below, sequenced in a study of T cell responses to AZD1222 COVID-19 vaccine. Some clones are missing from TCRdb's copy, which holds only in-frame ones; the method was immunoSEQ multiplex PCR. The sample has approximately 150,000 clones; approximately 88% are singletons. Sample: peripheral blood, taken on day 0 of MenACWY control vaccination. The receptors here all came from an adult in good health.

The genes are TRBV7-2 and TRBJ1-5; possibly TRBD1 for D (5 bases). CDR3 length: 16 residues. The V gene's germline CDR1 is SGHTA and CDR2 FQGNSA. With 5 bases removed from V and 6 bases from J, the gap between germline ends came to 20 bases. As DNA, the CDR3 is TGTGCCAGCAGCCCGGAGGGGCGCATCTTGGGTCAGCCCCAGCATTTT. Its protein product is CASSPEGRILGQPQHF.

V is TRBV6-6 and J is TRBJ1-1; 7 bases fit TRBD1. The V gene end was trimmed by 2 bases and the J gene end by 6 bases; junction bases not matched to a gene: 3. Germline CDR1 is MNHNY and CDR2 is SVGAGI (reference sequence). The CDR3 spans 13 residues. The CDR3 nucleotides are TGTGCCAGCAGTTACACGACAGGGCCTGAAGCTTTCTTT. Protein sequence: CASSYTTGPEAFF.

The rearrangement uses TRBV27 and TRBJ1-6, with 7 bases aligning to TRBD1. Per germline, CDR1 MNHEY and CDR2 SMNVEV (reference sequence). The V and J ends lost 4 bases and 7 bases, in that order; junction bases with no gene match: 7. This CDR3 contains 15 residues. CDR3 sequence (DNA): TGTGCCAGCAGTTCCAGGCCGGGACAGAATTCACCCCTCCACTTT. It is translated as CASSSRPGQNSPLHF.

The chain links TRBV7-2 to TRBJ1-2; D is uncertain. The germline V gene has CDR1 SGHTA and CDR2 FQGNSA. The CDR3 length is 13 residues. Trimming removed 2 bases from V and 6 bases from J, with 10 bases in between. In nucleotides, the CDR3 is TGTGCCAGCAGCTTACAGACCGAAGATGGCTACACCTTC. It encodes CASSLQTEDGYTF.

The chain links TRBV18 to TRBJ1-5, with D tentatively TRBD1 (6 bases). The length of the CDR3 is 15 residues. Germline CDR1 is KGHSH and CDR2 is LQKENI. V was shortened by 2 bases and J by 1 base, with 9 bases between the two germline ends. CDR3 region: CASSPTGPSNQPQHF. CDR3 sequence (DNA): TGTGCCAGCTCACCAACAGGGCCGAGCAATCAGCCCCAGCATTTT.

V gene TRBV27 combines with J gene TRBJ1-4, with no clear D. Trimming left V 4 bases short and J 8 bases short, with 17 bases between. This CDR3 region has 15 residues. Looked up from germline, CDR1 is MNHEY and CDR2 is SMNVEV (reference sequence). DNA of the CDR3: TGTGCCAGCAGTTCCCATCTGGGGTCAAAGGAAAAACTGTTTTTT. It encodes CASSSHLGSKEKLFF.

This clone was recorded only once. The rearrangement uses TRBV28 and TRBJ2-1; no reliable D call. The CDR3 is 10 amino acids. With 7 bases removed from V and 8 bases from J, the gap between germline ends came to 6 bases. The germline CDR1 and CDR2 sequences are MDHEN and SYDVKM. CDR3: CASTLHEQFF. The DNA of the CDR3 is TGTGCCAGCACCCTCCATGAGCAGTTCTTC. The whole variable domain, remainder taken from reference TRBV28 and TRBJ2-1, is DVKVTQSSRYLVKRTGEKVFLECVQDMDHENMFWYRQDPGLGLRLIYFSYDVKMKEKGDIPEGYSVSREKKERFSLILESASTNQTSMYLCASTLHEQFFGPGTRLTVL.

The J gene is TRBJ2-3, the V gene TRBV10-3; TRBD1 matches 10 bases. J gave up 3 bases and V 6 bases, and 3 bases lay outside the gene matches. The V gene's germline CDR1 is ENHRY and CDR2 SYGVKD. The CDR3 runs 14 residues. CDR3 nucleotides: TGTGCCATCAGGACAGGGGGCGGAACAGATACGCAGTATTTT. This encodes CAIRTGGGTDTQYF.